The entry that follows covers one TCR beta chain sequence. Authors' methods: By means of reference gene primer amplification, nucleated cell counts were estimated. Clones were sequenced by immunoSEQ multiplex PCR, and TCRdb holds only the in-frame ones, with some missing. V and J calls and clone size are given by that table; D and trimming were obtained from the DNA. The sample records about 120,000 clones, 80% to 90% being singletons. This sample is part of a study of blood T cell repertoires in COVID-19. Study-level background: T cells, B-cell-depleted T cells, or PBMCs supplied cDNA or gDNA.

This CDR3 comprises 16 residues. V was shortened by 2 bases and J by 2 bases, with 16 bases between the two germline ends. The germline V gene has CDR1 SGHRS and CDR2 YFSETQ. This rearrangement joins TRBV5-1 to TRBJ2-5; the D gene is possibly TRBD2 (6 bases). The sequence was collected from a human donor in a cohort sampled during active COVID-19. Sample: peripheral blood. The CDR3: CASSFTGTGRQETQYF. The CDR3 DNA reads TGCGCCAGCAGCTTCACCGGGACTGGCCGACAAGAGACCCAGTACTTC.